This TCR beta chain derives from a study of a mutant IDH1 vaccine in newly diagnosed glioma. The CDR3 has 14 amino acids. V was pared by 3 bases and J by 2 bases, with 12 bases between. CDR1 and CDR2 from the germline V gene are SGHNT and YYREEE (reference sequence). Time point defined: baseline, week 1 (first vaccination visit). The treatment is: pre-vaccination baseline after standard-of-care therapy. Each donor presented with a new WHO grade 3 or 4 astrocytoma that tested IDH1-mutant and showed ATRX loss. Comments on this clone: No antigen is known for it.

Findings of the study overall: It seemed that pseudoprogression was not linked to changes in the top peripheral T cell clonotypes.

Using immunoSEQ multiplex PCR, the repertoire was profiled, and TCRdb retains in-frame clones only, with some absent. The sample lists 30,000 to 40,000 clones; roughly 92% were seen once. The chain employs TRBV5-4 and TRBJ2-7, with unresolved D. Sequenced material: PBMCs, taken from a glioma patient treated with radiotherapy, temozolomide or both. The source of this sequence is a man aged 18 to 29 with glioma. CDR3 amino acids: CASSSPGRTYEQYF. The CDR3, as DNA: TGTGCCAGCAGCTCTCCGGGCAGAACCTACGAGCAGTACTTC. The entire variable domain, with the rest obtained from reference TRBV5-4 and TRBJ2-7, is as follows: ETGVTQSPTHLIKTRGQQVTLRCSSQSGHNTVSWYQQALGQGPQFIFQYYREEENGRGNFPPRFSGLQFPNYSSELNVNALELDDSALYLCASSSPGRTYEQYFGPGTRLTVT.